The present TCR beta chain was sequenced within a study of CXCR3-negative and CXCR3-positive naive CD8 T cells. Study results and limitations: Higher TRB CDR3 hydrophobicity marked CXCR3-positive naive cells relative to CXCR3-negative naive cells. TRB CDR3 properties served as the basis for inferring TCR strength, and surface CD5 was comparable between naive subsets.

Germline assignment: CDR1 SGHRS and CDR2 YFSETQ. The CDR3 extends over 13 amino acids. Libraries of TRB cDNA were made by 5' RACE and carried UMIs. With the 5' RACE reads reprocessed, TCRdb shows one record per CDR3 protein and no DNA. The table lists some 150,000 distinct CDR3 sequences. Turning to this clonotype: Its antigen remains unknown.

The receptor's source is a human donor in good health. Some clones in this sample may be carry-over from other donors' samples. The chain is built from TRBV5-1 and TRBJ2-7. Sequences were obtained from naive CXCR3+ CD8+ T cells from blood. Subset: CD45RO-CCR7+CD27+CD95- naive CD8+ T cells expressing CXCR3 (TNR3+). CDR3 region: CASSLEGTYEQYF.